This TCR beta chain was profiled in a study of CD8+ T cells in alopecia areata. Study details: Among treated patients, oral tofacitinib was administered at 5 to 10 mg twice daily. Study findings and constraints: Patients displayed less clarity in TCR sharing than mice, a finding possibly related to HLA. In lesional scalp, particularly from alopecia totalis/universalis, clonality was higher than in normal scalp.

RNA was extracted and reverse transcribed into cDNA as the sequencing template. The method was immunoSEQ multiplex PCR; TCRdb's version includes in-frame clones alone and lacks a portion of them. The profile shows 61,000 or so clones, around 96% of them singletons. Collection of lesional scalp punch biopsies and peripheral blood was performed in alopecia areata patients. Germline V gene data show CDR1 as MNHEY and CDR2 as SVGAGI. V shed 5 bases and J shed 2 bases, with 13 bases lying between them. The CDR3 contains 14 residues. A remark on this clone: Its antigen is unidentified.

The sample here was CD8+ T cells sorted from blood, taken at week 0. The chain recombines TRBV6-5 with TRBJ2-7; a weak D match, TRBD2 (7 bases). The receptor comes from a human donor with alopecia areata. CDR3 in DNA: TGTGCCAGCAGTGTACAGGGAGGGACCTACGAGCAGTACTTC. This gives the protein CASSVQGGTYEQYF.